These T cell receptor beta chains were read from a single sample in a study of cytomegalovirus exposure and HLA in healthy donors. Repertoires were generated with immunoSEQ multiplex PCR, while TCRdb's copy carries only in-frame clones and drops some. The sample shows about 70,000 clones, and roughly 2.4% sits with its ten largest clones. Sequenced sample: PBMCs. The receptor source for this set is a female donor in good health and CMV-seropositive. Each CDR3 is given with its conserved first and last residue. Fields, in order: J gene, V gene, D gene, CDR3 protein, CDR3 DNA. D genes are given only for firm matches.

j_gene: TRBJ2-6
v_gene: TRBV2
d_gene: TRBD1
CDR3aa: CASTTSRDRVPSRANVLTF
CDR3nt: TGTGCCAGCACCACGTCCCGGGACAGGGTCCCCTCGAGGGCCAACGTCCTGACTTTC

j_gene: TRBJ2-3
v_gene: TRBV6-6
d_gene: TRBD1
CDR3aa: CASTLGTGRSDTQYF
CDR3nt: TGTGCCAGCACCCTGGGGACAGGGCGTTCAGATACGCAGTATTTT

j_gene: TRBJ1-5
v_gene: TRBV7-9
d_gene: TRBD1
CDR3aa: CASSLGQGYQPQHF
CDR3nt: TGTGCCAGCAGCTTAGGACAGGGGTATCAGCCCCAGCATTTT

j_gene: TRBJ1-5
v_gene: TRBV12-5
d_gene: -
CDR3aa: CASGSGNQPQHF
CDR3nt: TGTGCTAGTGGTTCCGGCAATCAGCCCCAGCATTTT

j_gene: TRBJ2-5
v_gene: TRBV5-1
d_gene: TRBD2
CDR3aa: CASSLLAGGTETQYF
CDR3nt: TGCGCCAGCAGCTTATTAGCGGGGGGTACTGAGACCCAGTACTTC

j_gene: TRBJ1-3
v_gene: TRBV5-1
d_gene: TRBD1
CDR3aa: CASSLVAGGDGNTIYF
CDR3nt: TGCGCCAGCAGCTTGGTTGCAGGGGGCGATGGAAACACCATATATTTT

j_gene: TRBJ2-3
v_gene: TRBV5-1
d_gene: TRBD1
CDR3aa: CASSSSWDRADTQYF
CDR3nt: TGCGCCAGCAGCTCATCCTGGGACAGGGCGGATACGCAGTATTTT

j_gene: TRBJ1-5
v_gene: TRBV6-6
d_gene: TRBD1
CDR3aa: CASSPRTGVNRQPQHF
CDR3nt: TGTGCCAGCAGCCCCAGGACAGGGGTAAATCGTCAGCCCCAGCATTTT

j_gene: TRBJ2-7
v_gene: TRBV19
d_gene: TRBD2
CDR3aa: CASSETSGIEQYF
CDR3nt: TGTGCCAGTAGCGAGACTAGCGGGATCGAGCAGTACTTC

j_gene: TRBJ2-1
v_gene: TRBV7-2
d_gene: TRBD1
CDR3aa: CASSLAPTGDSDNEQFF
CDR3nt: TGTGCCAGCAGCTTAGCCCCGACAGGGGACTCCGACAATGAGCAGTTCTTC

j_gene: TRBJ2-7
v_gene: TRBV14
d_gene: -
CDR3aa: CASSQVGGGDEQYF
CDR3nt: TGTGCCAGCAGCCAAGTCGGAGGGGGCGACGAGCAGTACTTC

j_gene: TRBJ1-1
v_gene: TRBV28
d_gene: -
CDR3aa: CASSWDLNTEAFF
CDR3nt: TGTGCCAGCAGTTGGGACTTGAACACTGAAGCTTTCTTT

j_gene: TRBJ2-2
v_gene: TRBV5-5
d_gene: TRBD2
CDR3aa: CASSLVLAGSLAGELFF
CDR3nt: TGTGCCAGCAGCTTAGTACTAGCGGGTTCTCTCGCCGGGGAGCTGTTTTTT

j_gene: TRBJ1-1
v_gene: TRBV9
d_gene: -
CDR3aa: CASREVREAFF
CDR3nt: TGTGCCAGCAGGGAGGTCCGGGAGGCTTTCTTT

j_gene: TRBJ2-2
v_gene: TRBV5-1
d_gene: -
CDR3aa: CASSLGVDTGELFF
CDR3nt: TGCGCCAGCAGCTTGGGCGTGGACACCGGGGAGCTGTTTTTT

j_gene: TRBJ1-5
v_gene: TRBV11-2
d_gene: TRBD1
CDR3aa: CASSSDRGRMDSNQPQHF
CDR3nt: TGTGCCAGCAGCTCGGACAGGGGGAGGATGGATAGCAATCAGCCCCAGCATTTT

j_gene: TRBJ1-5
v_gene: TRBV19
d_gene: TRBD1
CDR3aa: CASSIGGTGSPQPQHF
CDR3nt: TGTGCCAGTAGTATAGGCGGGACAGGCAGCCCTCAGCCCCAGCATTTT

j_gene: TRBJ2-3
v_gene: TRBV27
d_gene: TRBD2
CDR3aa: CASSYTSADTQYF
CDR3nt: TGTGCCAGCAGTTATACTAGCGCAGATACGCAGTATTTT

j_gene: TRBJ2-3
v_gene: TRBV9
d_gene: -
CDR3aa: CASSPQTRMDTQYF
CDR3nt: TGTGCCAGCAGCCCTCAGACTAGAATGGATACGCAGTATTTT

j_gene: TRBJ2-7
v_gene: TRBV9
d_gene: TRBD2
CDR3aa: CASSVAGAGAGHEQYF
CDR3nt: TGTGCCAGCAGCGTAGCGGGAGCGGGAGCGGGCCACGAGCAGTACTTC

j_gene: TRBJ2-1
v_gene: TRBV7-6
d_gene: -
CDR3aa: CASSSEAGYNEQFF
CDR3nt: TGTGCCAGCAGCTCGGAAGCGGGCTACAATGAGCAGTTCTTC

j_gene: TRBJ2-3
v_gene: TRBV10-1
d_gene: TRBD2
CDR3aa: CASSDHRGGVGGDTQYF
CDR3nt: TGCGCCAGCAGTGACCACCGTGGGGGGGTCGGGGGAGATACGCAGTATTTT